This TCR beta chain appears in the sequencing data of a study of T-cell memory formation after mild COVID-19. Each CDR3 protein is one row after TCRdb ran MiXCR on the 5' RACE reads. The sample has about half a million distinct CDR3 sequences; over 15% are singletons. Germline V gene lookup returns CDR1 LGHDT and CDR2 YNNKEL (reference sequence). This CDR3 comprises 13 residues. The V gene end was trimmed by 8 bases and the J gene end by 2 bases; junction bases not matched to a gene: 5. Sequenced material: PBMCs or a T cell subset sorted from them (not recorded which). V gene TRBV3-1 combines with J gene TRBJ2-5; 7 bases are a match to TRBD2. The sequence derives from an adult woman who had mild COVID-19 (a few samples of this study predate the infection). Cell type and time point are not known. The CDR3 loop is CASARGIQETQYF. CDR3 coding DNA: TGTGCCAGCGCGCGGGGGATACAAGAGACCCAGTACTTC.